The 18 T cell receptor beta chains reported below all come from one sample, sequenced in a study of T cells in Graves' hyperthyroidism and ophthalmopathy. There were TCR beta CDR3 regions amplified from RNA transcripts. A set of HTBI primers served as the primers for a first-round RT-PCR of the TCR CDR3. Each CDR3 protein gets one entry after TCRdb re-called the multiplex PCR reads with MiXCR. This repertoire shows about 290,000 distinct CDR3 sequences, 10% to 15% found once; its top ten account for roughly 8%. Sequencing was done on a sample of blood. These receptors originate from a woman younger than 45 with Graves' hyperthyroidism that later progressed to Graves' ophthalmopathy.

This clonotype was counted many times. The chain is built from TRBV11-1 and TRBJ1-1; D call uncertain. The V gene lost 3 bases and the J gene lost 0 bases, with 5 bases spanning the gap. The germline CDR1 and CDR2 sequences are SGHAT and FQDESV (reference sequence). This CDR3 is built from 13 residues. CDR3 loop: CASSFSVNTEAFF. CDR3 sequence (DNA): TGTGCCAGCAGCTTTTCCGTGAACACTGAAGCTTTCTTT.

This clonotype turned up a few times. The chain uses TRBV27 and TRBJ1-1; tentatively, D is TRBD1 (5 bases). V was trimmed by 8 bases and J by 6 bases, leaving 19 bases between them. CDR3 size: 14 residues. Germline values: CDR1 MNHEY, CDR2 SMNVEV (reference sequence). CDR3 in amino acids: CASGSPAAGPEAFF. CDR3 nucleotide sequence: TGTGCCAGCGGTTCCCCGGCGGCGGGGCCTGAAGCTTTCTTT.

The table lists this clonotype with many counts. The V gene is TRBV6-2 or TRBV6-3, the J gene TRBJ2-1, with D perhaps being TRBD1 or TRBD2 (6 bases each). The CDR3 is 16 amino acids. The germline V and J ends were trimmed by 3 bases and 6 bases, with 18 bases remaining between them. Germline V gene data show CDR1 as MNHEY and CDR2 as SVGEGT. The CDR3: CASSYIRGRTLNEQFF. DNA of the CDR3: TGTGCCAGCAGTTATATTAGGGGGAGGACCCTCAATGAGCAGTTCTTC.

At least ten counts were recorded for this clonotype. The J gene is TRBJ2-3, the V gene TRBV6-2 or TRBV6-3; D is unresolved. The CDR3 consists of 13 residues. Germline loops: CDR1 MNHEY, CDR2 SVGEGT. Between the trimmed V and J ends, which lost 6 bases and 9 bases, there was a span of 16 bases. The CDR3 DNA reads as TGTGCCAGCAGGGGTCCCAGCCTAGGGACGCAGTATTTT. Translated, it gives CASRGPSLGTQYF.

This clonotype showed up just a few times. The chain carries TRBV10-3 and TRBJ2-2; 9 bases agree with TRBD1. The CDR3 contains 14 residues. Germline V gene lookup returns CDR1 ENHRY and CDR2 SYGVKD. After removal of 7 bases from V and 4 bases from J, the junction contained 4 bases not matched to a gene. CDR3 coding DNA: TGTGCCATCACGACAGGGGGTGGCACCGGGGAGCTGTTTTTT. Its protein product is CAITTGGGTGELFF.

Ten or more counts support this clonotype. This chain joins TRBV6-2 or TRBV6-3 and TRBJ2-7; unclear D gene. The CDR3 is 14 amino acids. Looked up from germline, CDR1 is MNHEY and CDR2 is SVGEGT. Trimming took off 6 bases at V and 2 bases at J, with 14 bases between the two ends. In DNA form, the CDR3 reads TGTGCCAGCAGGGTTAACGGAGCCCCCTACGAGCAGTACTTC. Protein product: CASRVNGAPYEQYF.

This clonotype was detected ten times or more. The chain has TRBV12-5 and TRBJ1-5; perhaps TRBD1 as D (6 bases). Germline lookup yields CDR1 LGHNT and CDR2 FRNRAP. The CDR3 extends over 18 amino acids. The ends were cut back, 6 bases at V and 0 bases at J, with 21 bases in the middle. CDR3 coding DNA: TGTGCTAGTGGGCAAGCTAGAACAGGGCCCTATAGCAATCAGCCCCAGCATTTT. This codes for CASGQARTGPYSNQPQHF.

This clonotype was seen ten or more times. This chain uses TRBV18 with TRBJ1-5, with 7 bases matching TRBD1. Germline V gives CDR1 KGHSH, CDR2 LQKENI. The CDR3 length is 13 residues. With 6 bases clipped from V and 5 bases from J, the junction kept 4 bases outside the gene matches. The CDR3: CASSQGDDQPQHF. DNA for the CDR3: TGTGCCAGCTCCCAGGGGGACGATCAGCCCCAGCATTTT. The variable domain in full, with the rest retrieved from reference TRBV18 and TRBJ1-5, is NAGVMQNPRHLVRRRGQEARLRCSPMKGHSHVYWYRQLPEEGLKFMVYLQKENIIDESGMPKERFSAEFPKEGPSILRIQQVVRGDSAAYFCASSQGDDQPQHFGDGTRLSIL.

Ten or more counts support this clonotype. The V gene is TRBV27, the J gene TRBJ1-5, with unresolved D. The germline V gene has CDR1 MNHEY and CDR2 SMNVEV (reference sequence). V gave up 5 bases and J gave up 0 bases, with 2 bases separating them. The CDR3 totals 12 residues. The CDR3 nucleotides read TGTGCCAGCAGTGCTAGCAATCAGCCCCAGCATTTT. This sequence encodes CASSASNQPQHF.

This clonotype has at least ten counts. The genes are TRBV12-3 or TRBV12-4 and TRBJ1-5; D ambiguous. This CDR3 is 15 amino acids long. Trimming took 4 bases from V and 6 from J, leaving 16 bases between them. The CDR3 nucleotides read TGTGCCAGCAGTTCAGCGGGCCGGGTTGGTCAGCCCCAGCATTTT. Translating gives CASSSAGRVGQPQHF.

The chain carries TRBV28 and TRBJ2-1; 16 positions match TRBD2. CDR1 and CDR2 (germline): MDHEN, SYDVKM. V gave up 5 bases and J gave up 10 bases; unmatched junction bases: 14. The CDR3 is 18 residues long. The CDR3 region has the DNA TGTGCCAGCAGTCAACTAGGGACTAGCGGGAGGGCCGACAGGGAGCAGTTCTTC. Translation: CASSQLGTSGRADREQFF.

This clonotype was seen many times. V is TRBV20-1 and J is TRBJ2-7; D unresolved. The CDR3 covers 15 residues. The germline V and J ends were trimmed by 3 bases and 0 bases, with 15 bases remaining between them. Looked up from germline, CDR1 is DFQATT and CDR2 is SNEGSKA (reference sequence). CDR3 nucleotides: TGCAGTGCTAGGTCGGTGGGAACGGGCTCCTACGAGCAGTACTTC. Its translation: CSARSVGTGSYEQYF.

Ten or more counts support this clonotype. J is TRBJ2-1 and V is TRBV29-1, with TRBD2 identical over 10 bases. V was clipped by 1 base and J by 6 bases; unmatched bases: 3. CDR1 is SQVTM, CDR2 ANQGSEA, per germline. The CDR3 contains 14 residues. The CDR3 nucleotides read TGCAGCGTTGAAGCTAGCGGGAGACTCAATGAGCAGTTCTTC. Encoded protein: CSVEASGRLNEQFF.

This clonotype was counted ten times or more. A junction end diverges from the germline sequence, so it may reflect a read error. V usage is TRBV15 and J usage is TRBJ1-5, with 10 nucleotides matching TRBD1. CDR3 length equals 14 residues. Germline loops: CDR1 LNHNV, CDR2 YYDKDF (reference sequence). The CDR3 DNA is TGTGCCTCCAGCCGGGACAGGGGTAATCAGCCCCAGCATTTT. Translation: CASSRDRGNQPQHF.

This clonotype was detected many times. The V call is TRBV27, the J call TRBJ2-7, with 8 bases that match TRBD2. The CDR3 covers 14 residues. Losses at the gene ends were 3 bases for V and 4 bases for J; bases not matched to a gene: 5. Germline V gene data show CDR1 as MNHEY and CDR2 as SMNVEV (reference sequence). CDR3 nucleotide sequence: TGTGCCAGCAGTTTTCGGCGGGAGGAGTACGAGCAGTACTTC. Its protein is CASSFRREEYEQYF.

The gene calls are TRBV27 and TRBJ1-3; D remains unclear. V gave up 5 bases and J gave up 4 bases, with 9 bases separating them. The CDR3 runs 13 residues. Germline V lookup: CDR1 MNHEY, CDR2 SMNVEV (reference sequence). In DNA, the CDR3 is TGTGCCAGCAGTATAAGGGAGGGAAACACCATATATTTT. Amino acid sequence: CASSIREGNTIYF.

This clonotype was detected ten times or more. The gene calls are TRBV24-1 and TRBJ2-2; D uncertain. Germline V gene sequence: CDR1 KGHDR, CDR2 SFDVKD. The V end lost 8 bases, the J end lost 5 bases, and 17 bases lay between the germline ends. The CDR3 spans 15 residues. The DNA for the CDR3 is TGTGCCACCATGTCTGCTCCCCCCGGGACCGGGGAGCTGTTTTTT. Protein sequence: CATMSAPPGTGELFF.

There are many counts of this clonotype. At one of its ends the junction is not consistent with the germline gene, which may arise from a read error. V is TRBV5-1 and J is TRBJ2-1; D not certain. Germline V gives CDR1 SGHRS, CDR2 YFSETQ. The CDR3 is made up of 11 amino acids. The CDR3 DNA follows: TGTGCCAGCAGTCTGGGGAATGAGCAGTTCTTC. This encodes CASSLGNEQFF.